This T cell receptor (beta chain) came from a study of blood T cells in healthy people across ages. Overall study: Template switching retrieved approximately one barcoded beta molecule for each two T cells.

Primers used in a second PCR of roughly 6 to 11 cycles were a sample-barcoded 5' primer and a J-beta primer mix. Each cDNA was tagged by a template-switch adaptor containing 12 random nucleotides. In TCRdb, the 5' RACE reads were re-called with MiXCR into one record per CDR3 protein. The profile shows over 450,000 distinct CDR3 sequences, under 30% of them singletons. This sample also belongs to another study, concerning T cells of mothers and their children. Turning to that study: Whether pairs are related or unrelated, thymic selection shapes their TCR recombination output in much the same way.

The sample comprised blood. The clonotype comes from a boy younger than 18 in good health.

The CDR3 is CASSSLAGVAGELFF. In DNA form, the CDR3 reads TGTGCCAGCAGTTCTCTAGCGGGAGTGGCCGGGGAGCTGTTTTTT. J is TRBJ2-2 and V is TRBV28; 10 bases are shared with TRBD2. V was pared by 4 bases and J by 6 bases, with 5 bases of the junction left unmatched. The CDR3 covers 15 residues. The germline V gene has CDR1 MDHEN and CDR2 SYDVKM.